These 20 T cell receptor beta chains originate from one sample sequenced in a study of early T cells in non-severe SARS-CoV-2 infection. TCRdb reprocessed the 5' RACE reads with MiXCR, giving one entry per CDR3 protein. In the table there are 55,000 to 65,000 distinct CDR3 sequences, about 10% of which are singletons. Source material: whole blood. These receptors were obtained from an adult who was a healthcare worker with PCR-confirmed SARS-CoV-2 infection or an uninfected control (not recorded which).

This clonotype was observed a few times. V and J are TRBV7-2 and TRBJ1-1; D is ambiguous. The V end lost 2 bases, the J end lost 4 bases, and 8 bases lay between the germline ends. The CDR3 length is 13 residues. The germline V gene has CDR1 SGHTA and CDR2 FQGNSA. The CDR3 nucleotides are TGTGCCAGCAGCTTACTGGGAGGCACTGAAGCTTTCTTT. Translated, it gives CASSLLGGTEAFF.

This chain links TRBV6-2 or TRBV6-3 with TRBJ2-1, with D uncertain. This CDR3 comprises 15 residues. Trimming took 4 bases from V and 4 from J, leaving 14 bases between them. The V gene's germline CDR1 is MNHEY and CDR2 SVGEGT. CDR3 nucleotides: TGTGCCAGCAGTTTGGCTGGGATCAGGTACAATGAGCAGTTCTTC. Translation: CASSLAGIRYNEQFF.

This clonotype appeared a few times. The chain is built from TRBV18 and TRBJ2-2; D is ambiguous. The germline CDR1 and CDR2 sequences are KGHSH and LQKENI. The CDR3 consists of 16 residues. The V end lost 1 base, the J end lost 2 bases, and 11 bases lay between the germline ends. The CDR3 coding sequence is TGTGCCAGCTCACCACTCTCTTGGGGAAACACCGGGGAGCTGTTTTTT. This gives the protein CASSPLSWGNTGELFF.

J is TRBJ1-4 and V is TRBV5-1; possible D gene TRBD1, 5 bases. The CDR3 is 15 amino acids. The germline V gene encodes CDR1 SGHRS and CDR2 YFSETQ. Trimming removed 4 bases from V and 8 bases from J, with 18 bases in between. The chain's CDR3 is CASSPQVFGDEKLFF. CDR3 DNA: TGCGCCAGCAGCCCTCAGGTCTTTGGGGACGAAAAACTGTTTTTT.

This clonotype was counted at least ten times. The chain recombines TRBV7-2 with TRBJ2-6; D is undetermined. Trimming took off 3 bases at V and 0 bases at J, with 3 bases between the two ends. This CDR3 has 14 amino acids. Per germline, CDR1 SGHTA and CDR2 FQGNSA. CDR3 protein: CASSLASGANVLTF. The DNA for the CDR3 is TGTGCCAGCAGCTTGGCCTCTGGGGCCAACGTCCTGACTTTC. Combining the CDR3 with reference TRBV7-2 and TRBJ2-6 gives the whole variable domain GAGVSQSPSNKVTEKGKDVELRCDPISGHTALYWYRQSLGQGLEFLIYFQGNSAPDKSGLPSDRFSAERTGGSVSTLTIQRTQQEDSAVYLCASSLASGANVLTFGAGSRLTVL.

Ten or more counts support this clonotype. The chain couples TRBV29-1 to TRBJ2-7, with 9 positions matching TRBD1. Germline loops: CDR1 SQVTM, CDR2 ANQGSEA. With V trimmed by 5 bases and J by 4 bases, 12 bases remained unmatched. CDR3 length equals 15 residues. CDR3 residues: CSVRLGQGLLYEQYF. CDR3 nucleotides: TGCAGCGTTCGACTAGGACAGGGGCTCCTTTACGAGCAGTACTTC.

V usage is TRBV7-9 and J usage is TRBJ2-4; perhaps TRBD1 as D (6 bases). Trimming removed 5 bases from V and 0 bases from J, with 11 bases in between. Germline lookup yields CDR1 SEHNR and CDR2 FQNEAQ (reference sequence). This CDR3 is 15 amino acids long. CDR3 loop: CASSQGTLAKNIQYF. The CDR3 DNA reads TGTGCCAGCAGCCAGGGGACCCTAGCCAAAAACATTCAGTACTTC. The whole variable domain, filled in from reference TRBV7-9 and TRBJ2-4, reads DTGVSQNPRHKITKRGQNVTFRCDPISEHNRLYWYRQTLGQGPEFLTYFQNEAQLEKSRLLSDRFSAERPKGSFSTLEIQRTEQGDSAMYLCASSQGTLAKNIQYFGAGTRLSVL.

V gene TRBV20-1 combines with J gene TRBJ2-1, with 11 bases lining up with TRBD2. This CDR3 spans 13 amino acids. Germline lookup yields CDR1 DFQATT and CDR2 SNEGSKA (reference sequence). The junction had 8 bases not matched to a gene; V was cut back by 6 bases and J by 10 bases. The DNA of the CDR3 is TGCAGTGCCTTAGCGGGAGGGCCTATGGAGCAGTTCTTC. Residues: CSALAGGPMEQFF.

Ten or more counts support this clonotype. The chain links TRBV19 to TRBJ1-5, with TRBD1 matching 10 bases. With V trimmed by 3 bases and J by 3 bases, 5 bases remained unmatched. The CDR3 consists of 16 residues. Germline assignment: CDR1 LNHDA and CDR2 SQIVND (reference sequence). As DNA, the CDR3 is TGTGCCAGTAGTATTAAGACAGGGGGCAACAATCAGCCCCAGCATTTT. It encodes CASSIKTGGNNQPQHF.

This clonotype was observed at least ten times. The J gene is TRBJ2-3, the V gene TRBV30; TRBD2 aligns across 13 bases. There are 14 residues in the CDR3. Trimming took 4 bases from V and 4 from J; bases not matched to a gene: 2. Germline V gene lookup returns CDR1 GTSNPN and CDR2 SVGIG (reference sequence). DNA for the CDR3: TGTGCCTGGAAGGGACTAGCGGGATCAGATACGCAGTATTTT. Translated: CAWKGLAGSDTQYF.

This clonotype was picked up many times. V gene TRBV29-1 combines with J gene TRBJ2-2; 12 nucleotides line up with TRBD1. Germline-derived CDR1 and CDR2 are SQVTM and ANQGSEA. The CDR3 runs 15 residues. V was pared by 7 bases and J by 7 bases, with 10 bases of the junction left unmatched. The CDR3 nucleotides read TGCAGCGGCTCGGGACAGGGGGCTTCTGGCGGGGAGCTGTTTTTT. This translates into CSGSGQGASGGELFF.

This clonotype was seen a handful of times. V usage is TRBV7-2 and J usage is TRBJ1-1, with D tentatively TRBD1 (6 bases). V lost 2 bases, J lost 1 base, and 8 bases lay in between. Germline assignment: CDR1 SGHTA and CDR2 FQGNSA. The CDR3 runs 14 residues. The CDR3 protein is CASSLQGQNTEAFF. The CDR3 DNA reads as TGTGCCAGCAGCTTACAGGGGCAGAACACTGAAGCTTTCTTT.

This clonotype was seen many times. The chain joins TRBV10-3 to TRBJ1-3; D is perhaps TRBD1 (5 bases). Germline lookup yields CDR1 ENHRY and CDR2 SYGVKD. The CDR3 is made up of 14 amino acids. V was cut by 5 bases and J by 3 bases, with 11 bases left in between. In nucleotides, the CDR3 is TGTGCCATCAGTTCGGACATTTATGGAAACACCATATATTTT. This gives the protein CAISSDIYGNTIYF.

Ten or more counts support this clonotype. The gene calls are TRBV27 and TRBJ1-6; D is possibly TRBD1 (6 bases). V was pared by 11 bases and J by 6 bases, with 20 bases between. Germline-derived CDR1 and CDR2 are MNHEY and SMNVEV (reference sequence). CDR3 length: 15 amino acids. The CDR3 sequence is CASTGAPQGNSPLHF. The CDR3 bases are TGTGCCTCTACCGGTGCACCACAGGGTAATTCACCCCTCCACTTT.

This clonotype occurred many times. The rearrangement uses TRBV13 and TRBJ1-1; unclear D gene. The V gene's germline CDR1 is PRHDT and CDR2 FYEKMQ (reference sequence). Trimming removed 5 bases at V and 0 bases at J, with 13 bases between. This CDR3 is built from 15 residues. CDR3 region: CASSEQQRLNTEAFF. The CDR3 DNA reads TGTGCCAGCAGCGAACAACAGCGCCTGAACACTGAAGCTTTCTTT. Drawing the rest from reference TRBV13 and TRBJ1-1, the complete variable domain is AAGVIQSPRHLIKEKRETATLKCYPIPRHDTVYWYQQGPGQDPQFLISFYEKMQSDKGSIPDRFSAQQFSDYHSELNMSSLELGDSALYFCASSEQQRLNTEAFFGQGTRLTVV.

The table lists this clonotype with many counts. The chain joins TRBV7-2 to TRBJ2-3; weak D call: TRBD1 (5 bases). Germline V CDR1 and CDR2: SGHTA, FQGNSA. This CDR3 spans 15 amino acids. With 4 bases removed from V and 3 bases from J, the gap between germline ends came to 14 bases. The CDR3 nucleotides read TGTGCCAGCAGCTCCAAGGGGTTTCCGACAGATACGCAGTATTTT. Translating it yields CASSSKGFPTDTQYF.

Ten or more counts support this clonotype. This chain links TRBV20-1 with TRBJ2-1, with 10 bases that match TRBD2. Trimming took 3 bases from V and 7 from J; bases not matched to a gene: 6. The CDR3 is 14 residues long. The V gene's germline CDR1 is DFQATT and CDR2 SNEGSKA (reference sequence). CDR3 nucleotides: TGCAGTGCTAGTCCGCTAGCGGGAGTTAATGAGCAGTTCTTC. It specifies CSASPLAGVNEQFF.

In this sample, this clonotype turned up many times. The chain has TRBV3-1 and TRBJ2-2, with 10 nucleotides matching TRBD2. The V and J ends lost 4 bases and 6 bases, in that order; junction bases with no gene match: 11. This CDR3 is 17 amino acids long. Germline CDR1 and CDR2: LGHDT and YNNKEL (reference sequence). This CDR3 reads CASSRPAVSGRAGELFF. CDR3 nucleotides: TGTGCCAGCAGCCGTCCGGCTGTGAGCGGGAGGGCCGGGGAGCTGTTTTTT.

DNA of the CDR3: TGCGCCAGCAGCCAAGCAGAGTCCTACGAGCAGTACTTC. Protein: CASSQAESYEQYF. J is TRBJ2-7 and V is TRBV4-1, with D unresolved. This CDR3 contains 13 residues. Germline lookup yields CDR1 MGHRA and CDR2 YSYEKL. Trimming removed 1 base from V and 1 base from J, with 5 bases in between.

The V and J genes are TRBV10-3 and TRBJ2-1; D unresolved. Per the germline V gene, CDR1 is ENHRY and CDR2 is SYGVKD. V gave up 3 bases and J gave up 6 bases, with 9 bases separating them. The CDR3 consists of 13 residues. CDR3 loop: CAISDETINEQFF. CDR3 bases: TGTGCCATCAGTGATGAGACCATCAATGAGCAGTTCTTC.